Each of the 10 T cell receptor beta chains below was sequenced from the same sample in a study of OX40 agonist ivuxolimab in advanced cancers. Profiling relied on immunoSEQ multiplex PCR, and the TCRdb table lists in-frame clones only, not all of them. Among 65,000 to 80,000 clones, 80% to 90% were seen once, and the ten largest hold roughly 0.25%. Sequences were derived from CD4+ or CD8+ T cells sorted from blood, sampled in a trial of the OX40 agonist ivuxolimab. These receptors were taken from an adult with an advanced solid tumor such as melanoma, head and neck, liver or kidney cancer.

The rearrangement links TRBV7-2 to TRBJ1-2; a weak D match, TRBD1 (6 bases). CDR1 is SGHTA and CDR2 is FQGNSA in the germline V gene. Trimming pared 4 bases from V and 0 bases from J, leaving 9 bases between. The CDR3 extends over 14 amino acids. The CDR3 here is CASSSGHSNYGYTF. CDR3 bases: TGTGCCAGCAGCTCGGGACATTCTAACTATGGCTACACCTTC.

This rearrangement joins TRBV5-6 to TRBJ2-5, with a weak D call TRBD1 (5 bases). Germline CDR1 SGHDT, CDR2 YYEEEE. CDR3 length: 15 amino acids. V lost 1 base, J lost 1 base, and 11 bases lay in between. In DNA, the CDR3 is TGTGCCAGCAGCTTGTTAGGGCAGGGCCAAGAGACCCAGTACTTC. Translated: CASSLLGQGQETQYF.

The chain carries TRBV20-1 and TRBJ1-2, with a weak D call TRBD1 (6 bases). Per the germline V gene, CDR1 is DFQATT and CDR2 is SNEGSKA (reference sequence). Trimming shortened V by 6 bases and J by 8 bases, and 13 bases separated the two germline ends. This CDR3 has 11 amino acids. CDR3 nucleotides: TGCAGTGCCCCCCAGGGGTACGGCTACACCTTC. It is translated as CSAPQGYGYTF.

This clone was seen just once. This chain uses TRBV6-1 with TRBJ1-1; no clear D gene. Per germline, CDR1 MNHNS and CDR2 SASEGT. The length of the CDR3 is 12 residues. The germline V and J ends were trimmed by 0 bases and 7 bases, with 6 bases remaining between them. DNA for the CDR3: TGTGCCAGCAGTGAAGCGGGTGGTGAAGCTTTCTTT. It yields the protein CASSEAGGEAFF.

The chain uses TRBV5-3 and TRBJ1-5; TRBD1 agrees at 9 bases. TRBV5-3 is treated as an ORF (open reading frame) with a function not yet certain. The length of the CDR3 is 15 residues. V shed 3 bases, J shed 7 bases, and the junction held 8 bases outside the gene matches. CDR3 sequence: CARSWGQGMSQPQHF. The CDR3, as DNA: TGTGCCAGAAGCTGGGGACAGGGAATGAGCCAGCCCCAGCATTTT.

This CDR3 reads CASSQGTSGFYNEQFF. The CDR3 region has the DNA TGTGCCAGCAGCCAAGGGACTAGCGGGTTTTACAATGAGCAGTTCTTC. The V call is TRBV5-4, the J call TRBJ2-1, with 12 bases fitting TRBD2. CDR1 is SGHNT, CDR2 YYREEE, per germline (reference sequence). The CDR3 has 16 amino acids. The V and J ends lost 4 bases and 4 bases, in that order; junction bases with no gene match: 6. Full variable domain (remainder filled in from reference TRBV5-4 and TRBJ2-1): ETGVTQSPTHLIKTRGQQVTLRCSSQSGHNTVSWYQQALGQGPQFIFQYYREEENGRGNFPPRFSGLQFPNYSSELNVNALELDDSALYLCASSQGTSGFYNEQFFGPGTRLTVL.

V is TRBV5-1 and J is TRBJ1-1; 12 bases are shared with TRBD1. The germline V gene encodes CDR1 SGHRS and CDR2 YFSETQ. The CDR3 has 17 amino acids. Germline trimming cut 1 base from V and 1 base from J; bases unmatched to any gene: 5. The DNA for the CDR3 is TGCGCCAGCAGCTTGATAGGGACAGGGGGCGGGAACACTGAAGCTTTCTTT. Translating gives CASSLIGTGGGNTEAFF. The complete variable domain, with remaining parts taken from reference TRBV5-1 and TRBJ1-1, reads KAGVTQTPRYLIKTRGQQVTLSCSPISGHRSVSWYQQTPGQGLQFLFEYFSETQRNKGNFPGRFSGRQFSNSRSEMNVSTLELGDSALYLCASSLIGTGGGNTEAFFGQGTRLTVV.

The chain joins TRBV10-3 to TRBJ2-1; 12 bases are shared with TRBD2. Germline V gene data show CDR1 as ENHRY and CDR2 as SYGVKD. Trimming took 6 bases from V and 2 from J; bases not matched to a gene: 8. The CDR3 is 17 residues long. The CDR3 sequence is CAISRTSGNNAYNEQFF. The CDR3 nucleotides read TGTGCCATCAGCCGGACTAGCGGGAACAACGCCTACAATGAGCAGTTCTTC.

For the CDR3, the DNA is TGTGCCAGCAGCTTCGACGCCAGGGGGGAAAAACTGTTTTTT. Protein: CASSFDARGEKLFF. The genes are TRBV5-6 and TRBJ1-4; TRBD1 matches 7 bases. This CDR3 region has 14 residues. Trimming at V came to 2 bases and at J to 8 bases, leaving 6 bases not matched to a gene. Germline assignment: CDR1 SGHDT and CDR2 YYEEEE.

This rearrangement joins TRBV28 to TRBJ1-5; TRBD1 matches at 12 bases. The ends lost 10 bases at V and 7 bases at J; junction bases unmatched: 2. The V gene's germline CDR1 is MDHEN and CDR2 SYDVKM. The length of the CDR3 is 12 residues. Written as DNA, the CDR3 is TGTGCCACTGGGACAGGGGGCCAGCCCCAGCATTTT. Protein: CATGTGGQPQHF.